This T cell receptor (beta chain) appears in the sequencing data of a study of shared clonotypes between healthy human individuals. Positive CCR7 selection of CD45RO-negative cells yielded the naive CD8 cells, and terminally differentiated effector memory CD45RA+ cells were excluded. Deletions cut 4 bases from V and 4 bases from J, with 15 bases between. Per germline, CDR1 SGDLS and CDR2 YYNGEE. The CDR3 extends over 14 amino acids. Only in-frame clones appear in the TCRdb table, and some are missing; sequencing was by immunoSEQ multiplex PCR. The sample gives about 2 million clones, approximately 94% of which show up once; 1% to 1.5% is in the top ten.

This sequence was found in a man between 18 and 35 years old in good health. Sequencing was carried out using naive CD8+ T cells sorted from blood. This chain connects TRBV9 to TRBJ2-7, with D perhaps given as TRBD1 or TRBD2 (7 bases each). The CDR3: CASSTGASGYEQYF. Written as DNA, the CDR3 is TGTGCCAGCAGCACAGGGGCTAGCGGTTACGAGCAGTACTTC. The entire variable domain, with the rest obtained from reference TRBV9 and TRBJ2-7, is as follows: DSGVTQTPKHLITATGQRVTLRCSPRSGDLSVYWYQQSLDQGLQFLIQYYNGEERAKGNILERFSAQQFPDLHSELNLSSLELGDSALYFCASSTGASGYEQYFGPGTRLTVT.